This TCR beta chain was recorded in a study of T cell responses to AZD1222 COVID-19 vaccine (dated by TCRdb to the early 2020s). About the investigation overall: A total of 233 trial participants underwent TCR sequencing, of whom about 200 had received two doses of AZD1222 and about 26 had received two doses of the MenACWY control vaccine. Trial participants were enrolled by age into subgroups of 18-55, 56-69 and 70-plus years, and around 150, 28 and 57 TCR-sequenced participants, respectively, were included in these subgroups. What the study reported, not specific to this receptor: No day 14 peak-response samples were available, so repertoires were characterized only after the peak T cell response. The 56-69-year group was small, and its depth increase did not reach significance, likely because of low power. Conclusions about previously exposed vaccinees are limited, since just a handful of AZD1222 recipients were seropositive for SARS-CoV-2 at baseline. Participants were mostly white British and included more females than males, and it was suggested by the authors that clonal diversity may have been underestimated. Epitopes outside the regions mutated in the B.1.351 and B.1.1.7 variants were reportedly recognized by nearly half of the unique spike-specific TCRs. A significant rise in spike-specific TCR breadth and depth was observed after two AZD1222 doses relative to day 0 and relative to MenACWY recipients. Vaccine-associated CD4 TCRs spanned the whole spike protein, with dominant responses in regions 160-218 and 743-854.

At the junction V is shortened by 10 bases and J by 2 bases, with 16 bases in between. Taken from cysteine to phenylalanine, the CDR3 has 14 residues. Only CDR3 DNA is held: 42 bases, read in frame from base 1. Based on the germline V gene (reference sequence), the CDR1 and CDR2 sequences are SEHNR and FQNEAQ. The time point label on this specimen signifies: about 28 days (+/-7) after the second vaccine dose. Because spike-specific TCR depth and breadth did not differ between the two schedules, AZD1222 recipients who got a second dose at roughly 4 weeks were pooled with those who got a second dose at roughly 12 weeks. Vaccinee samples came from UK trials COV001 and COV002, including a single-blind randomized controlled phase 2/3 trial of AZD1222 (ChAdOx1 nCoV-19) in healthy adults. Trial participant PBMC samples were collected at day 0 and day 28 after the second dose for TCRbeta chain sequencing.

The CDR3 regions of human TCRbeta chains were analyzed by immunosequencing. On the authors' methods: TCRs in the repertoires were compared against a reference library of SARS-CoV-2-specific TCRs that had been generated with the MIRA antigen-specificity platform. Breadth was defined as the fraction of unique TCRs that were SARS-CoV-2-associated. Depth was defined as the fraction of total T cells that were SARS-CoV-2-associated. Each spike-specific TCR was assigned to its reactive spike region and to a CD4 or CD8 class using the MIRA data. Log10-transformed breadth and depth values were compared by one-way ANOVA with Sidak's multiple comparisons tests. TCRdb stores this immuneACCESS table with in-frame sequences only. Part of the clones is absent; in the studies checked, under half of the shortfall reflects unresolved V genes, and no reason is known for the rest. The V and J calls and clone size come from that table; D and trimming were worked out from the DNA. This sample holds about 72,000 clones; nearly 90% were observed only once. Clones ranked in the top ten supply 25% to 35% of the sample.

For this clone: Its antigen remains unidentified. Base-call qualities are not available, and no considerably larger clone is one nucleotide away.

This sequence uses TRBV7-9 and TRBJ2-3, with the D segment identity uncertain. The sequencing used peripheral blood, collected 28 days after the second AZD1222 dose. The TCR originated in an adult who received the AZD1222 COVID-19 vaccine. Here is the DNA: TGTGCCACACAACGGGTCGCGGACACAGATACGCAGTATTTT. It translates to CATQRVADTDTQYF.